Presented here are 23 T cell receptor beta chains from one specimen sequenced in a study of CD8 T cells in Susac syndrome (dated by TCRdb to the late 2010s). The library was built by means of the immunoSEQ multiplex PCR assay. RNA was extracted with the RNeasy kit and roughly 0.5 to 1 ug was reverse transcribed using random hexamers. TCRdb reprocessing: public reads trimmed at Q25 with fastp, clones called with MiXCR, in-frame beta chains kept. CDR3 protein duplicates are merged, each entry listing the most common genes and DNA. The sample contains roughly 170,000 distinct CDR3 sequences, approximately 93% of them found a single time. The ten largest clones add up to around 0.097% of the sample. The specimen was CD4+ T cells from PBMCs. These receptors were collected from a human donor with multiple sclerosis.

The chain combines TRBV23-1 with TRBJ1-1; no clear D gene. TRBV23-1 is known as an ORF, though its function is uncertain. The CDR3 length is 15 residues. V dropped 4 bases and J dropped 4 bases, with 16 bases sitting between them. This chain's CDR3 is CASSPPGGRVTEAFF. The CDR3 region has the DNA TGCGCCAGCAGTCCCCCGGGCGGAAGAGTCACTGAAGCTTTCTTT.

The chain links TRBV2 to TRBJ2-2, with 10 bases aligning to TRBD1. CDR1 and CDR2 from the germline V gene are SNHLY and FYNNEI. CDR3 length: 13 amino acids. Unmatched junction bases numbered 2, after V lost 7 bases and J lost 6 bases. The chain's CDR3 is CASNGQGAGELFF. CDR3 nucleotides: TGTGCCAGCAATGGACAGGGGGCCGGGGAGCTGTTTTTT. Complete variable domain (other parts from reference TRBV2 and TRBJ2-2): EPEVTQTPSHQVTQMGQEVILRCVPISNHLYFYWYRQILGQKVEFLVSFYNNEISEKSEIFDDQFSVERPDGSNFTLKIRSTKLEDSAMYFCASNGQGAGELFFGEGSRLTVL.

The chain joins TRBV6-2 or TRBV6-3 to TRBJ1-1, with TRBD1 matching over 9 bases. The trim removed 6 bases at V and 3 bases at J, leaving 5 bases unmatched. This CDR3 comprises 14 residues. Germline loops: CDR1 MNHEY, CDR2 SVGEGT. The CDR3 is CASRSGQGYTEAFF. DNA for the CDR3: TGTGCCAGCAGATCCGGACAGGGGTACACTGAAGCTTTCTTT.

This clonotype was seen a single time. This rearrangement joins TRBV11-2 to TRBJ1-2; 9 bases are a match to TRBD1. V dropped 5 bases and J dropped 1; count of bases not matched to a gene: 5. Germline lookup yields CDR1 SGHAT and CDR2 FQNNGV. This CDR3 comprises 15 residues. The CDR3, as DNA: TGTGCCAGCAGCCCCGGGACAGGGTATAACTATGGCTACACCTTC. Amino acid sequence: CASSPGTGYNYGYTF.

This rearrangement joins TRBV7-2 to TRBJ2-7; TRBD2 is a possible D gene (5 bases). V was shortened by 1 base and J by 0 bases, with 10 bases between the two germline ends. This CDR3 contains 15 residues. From germline, CDR1 is SGHTA and CDR2 FQGNSA. CDR3 DNA: TGTGCCAGCAGCTTAGGGCGGGCCAGCTCCTACGAGCAGTACTTC. This encodes CASSLGRASSYEQYF.

The V gene is TRBV6-1, the J gene TRBJ1-2; D is possibly TRBD1 (5 bases). CDR3 length: 16 residues. Germline CDR1 reads MNHNS; CDR2 reads SASEGT. V shed 2 bases and J shed 0 bases, with 13 bases lying between them. CDR3 nucleotides: TGTGCCAGCAGTGAACCCGGACACGGAGCTAACTATGGCTACACCTTC. Its translation: CASSEPGHGANYGYTF.

The chain recombines TRBV6-5 with TRBJ1-2; TRBD1 aligns across 9 bases. The length of the CDR3 is 16 residues. Germline CDR1 and CDR2: MNHEY and SVGAGI. The junction had 8 bases not matched to a gene; V was cut back by 4 bases and J by 2 bases. The CDR3, as DNA: TGTGCCAGCAGTTGGGGGACAGGGTATGAGAACTATGGCTACACCTTC. Encoded protein: CASSWGTGYENYGYTF.

This clonotype was seen only a few times. The V gene is TRBV7-2, the J gene TRBJ1-1; no firm D call. V lost 4 bases, J lost 0 bases, and 6 bases lay in between. Looked up from germline, CDR1 is SGHTA and CDR2 is FQGNSA. There are 13 residues in the CDR3. CDR3: CASSSQMNTEAFF. CDR3 nucleotides: TGTGCCAGCAGCTCACAGATGAACACTGAAGCTTTCTTT.

V usage is TRBV6-6 and J usage is TRBJ1-1; 7 nucleotides match TRBD1. Germline CDR1 is MNHNY and CDR2 is SVGAGI (reference sequence). V lost 7 bases, J lost 4 bases, and 6 bases stayed unmatched. The CDR3 spans 13 residues. CDR3 DNA sequence: TGTGCCAGCAATCGGGACAGCCTCACTGAAGCTTTCTTT. Translated, it gives CASNRDSLTEAFF.

The J gene is TRBJ2-4, the V gene TRBV12-3 or TRBV12-4; D gene unclear. The CDR3 has 10 amino acids. Trimming pared 2 bases from V and 7 bases from J, leaving 0 bases between. This CDR3 reads CASSLNIQYF. CDR3 in DNA: TGTGCCAGCAGTTTAAACATTCAGTACTTC.

This rearrangement joins TRBV27 to TRBJ2-7; maybe TRBD1 (6 bases). The CDR3 totals 14 residues. The germline CDR1 and CDR2 sequences are MNHEY and SMNVEV (reference sequence). V was cut by 2 bases and J by 9 bases, with 17 bases left in between. CDR3 DNA: TGTGCCAGCAGTTTAACAGGGAATCAGGTACGGCAGTACTTC. Amino acid sequence: CASSLTGNQVRQYF.

This clonotype occurred once. CDR3 amino acids: CASSVGVPGSELFF. As DNA, the CDR3 is TGTGCCAGCAGCGTAGGGGTTCCGGGGTCGGAGCTGTTTTTT. This chain uses TRBV9 with TRBJ2-2, with a weak D call TRBD2 (5 bases). The V gene's germline CDR1 is SGDLS and CDR2 YYNGEE. V lost 0 bases and J 10 bases, leaving 13 bases between the germline ends. This CDR3 has 14 amino acids.

This clonotype has more than one count but fewer than ten. This chain uses TRBV27 with TRBJ2-5, with D maybe TRBD2 (5 bases). The CDR3 is 13 residues long. V was trimmed by 8 bases and J by 12 bases, leaving 22 bases between them. Germline V CDR1 and CDR2: MNHEY, SMNVEV (reference sequence). This CDR3 reads CASGRAGVEVEYF. In nucleotides, the CDR3 is TGTGCCAGCGGCCGGGCGGGTGTTGAGGTGGAGTACTTC.

The CDR3 DNA sequence: TGTGCCAGCATTTATGGACAGCCCTCCACCGGGGAGCTGTTTTTT. Encoded protein: CASIYGQPSTGELFF. This chain joins TRBV6-1 and TRBJ2-2, with D perhaps TRBD1 (6 bases). CDR3 length: 15 residues. Germline V CDR1 and CDR2: MNHNS, SASEGT. V gave up 7 bases and J gave up 4 bases, with 16 bases separating them.

The chain couples TRBV28 to TRBJ1-4; weak D call: TRBD1 (5 bases). The V gene's germline CDR1 is MDHEN and CDR2 SYDVKM. The CDR3 extends over 16 amino acids. The V end was cut by 7 bases, the J end by 3 bases, with 18 bases between. This CDR3 is CASNPPGPRANEKLFF. CDR3 coding DNA: TGTGCCAGCAACCCTCCGGGACCTAGGGCTAATGAAAAACTGTTTTTT.

This rearrangement joins TRBV30 to TRBJ1-1; D is ambiguous. The CDR3 spans 13 residues. Germline CDR1 is GTSNPN and CDR2 is SVGIG (reference sequence). V was shortened by 1 base and J by 4 bases, with 10 bases between the two germline ends. CDR3: CAWSAFGGTEAFF. Written as DNA, the CDR3 is TGTGCCTGGAGTGCCTTCGGTGGCACTGAAGCTTTCTTT.

This clonotype was found a few times. The rearrangement joins TRBV19 to TRBJ2-5; TRBD1 matches at 7 bases. The J segment lost 3 bases and the V segment lost 7 bases, leaving 5 bases of the junction unmatched. The CDR3 spans 13 residues. Germline V gene lookup returns CDR1 LNHDA and CDR2 SQIVND (reference sequence). DNA for the CDR3: TGTGCCAGTACACGACAGGGAGAAGAGACCCAGTACTTC. Encoded protein: CASTRQGEETQYF. Using reference TRBV19 and TRBJ2-5 for the parts outside the CDR3, the full variable domain is DGGITQSPKYLFRKEGQNVTLSCEQNLNHDAMYWYRQDPGQGLRLIYYSQIVNDFQKGDIAEGYSVSREKKESFPLTVTSAQKNPTAFYLCASTRQGEETQYFGPGTRLLVL.

The CDR3 reads CASSLPDLDTQYF. The CDR3 nucleotides read TGTGCCAGCAGTTTACCCGATTTGGATACGCAGTATTTT. The chain recombines TRBV12-3 or TRBV12-4 with TRBJ2-3; D is unclear. V gave up 2 bases and J gave up 6 bases, with 9 bases separating them. The CDR3 is 13 amino acids.

The J gene is TRBJ1-1, the V gene TRBV10-3; 8 bases map to TRBD1. The CDR3 has 13 amino acids. Per the germline V gene, CDR1 is ENHRY and CDR2 is SYGVKD. V lost 7 bases and J lost 2; bases outside the gene matches: 3. CDR3 protein: CAIKGQGNTEAFF. CDR3 coding DNA: TGTGCCATCAAAGGACAGGGAAACACTGAAGCTTTCTTT.

The V call is TRBV6-2 or TRBV6-3, the J call TRBJ2-7; D gene uncertain. The CDR3 covers 13 residues. The V gene's germline CDR1 is MNHEY and CDR2 SVGEGT. Deletions cut 2 bases from V and 4 bases from J, with 9 bases between. Written as DNA, the CDR3 is TGTGCCAGCAGTTACGAGGAGTCTTACGAGCAGTACTTC. Amino acids: CASSYEESYEQYF.

The CDR3 region is CASSARGSGGQETQYF. Written as DNA, the CDR3 is TGTGCCAGCAGCGCCCGGGGTAGCGGGGGGCAAGAGACCCAGTACTTC. The chain carries TRBV9 and TRBJ2-5; 10 bases match TRBD2. The germline V gene encodes CDR1 SGDLS and CDR2 YYNGEE. Germline trimming cut 3 bases from V and 2 bases from J; bases unmatched to any gene: 7. The CDR3 consists of 16 residues.

The V call is TRBV5-1, the J call TRBJ1-1; 8 nucleotides match TRBD1. V was clipped by 5 bases and J by 5 bases; unmatched bases: 11. CDR3 size: 15 residues. Germline CDR1 reads SGHRS; CDR2 reads YFSETQ. In DNA, the CDR3 is TGCGCCAGCAGGCAAGGACAGGGAATAAAAACTGAAGCTTTCTTT. This encodes CASRQGQGIKTEAFF.

This chain uses TRBV29-1 with TRBJ2-3, with 14 bases lining up with TRBD2. The CDR3 totals 19 residues. J lost 2 bases, V lost 1 base, and 11 bases had no gene match. Germline assignment: CDR1 SQVTM and CDR2 ANQGSEA. CDR3 amino acids: CSVEGQGLAGAASTDTQYF. The CDR3 nucleotides are TGCAGCGTTGAAGGCCAGGGACTAGCGGGGGCCGCGTCCACAGATACGCAGTATTTT.